What follows is one T cell receptor beta chain and its context. The repertoire was sequenced with immunoSEQ multiplex PCR; TCRdb's copy has only in-frame clones and lacks some. The data contain approximately 150,000 clones, just over 85% of them seen just once; the ten biggest clones take up 5% to 5.5%. The CDR3 contains 14 residues. V lost 0 bases, J lost 5 bases, and 3 bases stayed unmatched. Germline assignment: CDR1 MNHEY and CDR2 SVGAGI. This specimen belongs to a study of T cell responses to AZD1222 COVID-19 vaccine. The V call is TRBV6-5, the J call TRBJ2-5, with TRBD1 identical over 7 bases. The receptor's source is an adult who received the AZD1222 COVID-19 vaccine. The input for sequencing was peripheral blood, taken 28 days after the second AZD1222 dose. CDR3 residues: CASSYSTGFETQYF. The CDR3 DNA reads as TGTGCCAGCAGTTACTCGACAGGGTTCGAGACCCAGTACTTC.